Listed below are T cell receptor beta chains from one sample, sequenced in a study of cytomegalovirus exposure and HLA in healthy donors. Here immunoSEQ multiplex PCR was the method, and the copy in TCRdb shows in-frame clones only, minus some. The table shows under 200,000 clones, with 70% to 90% occurring only once. Sequenced: PBMCs. The origin of the receptors is a young man in good health and CMV-seropositive. Each CDR3 is given with its conserved first and last residue. The order of the fields is CDR3 DNA, CDR3 protein, clone size, J gene, D gene, V gene. D genes are given only for firm matches. Expanded clones get a size class; other rows say once, few or many, or leave the size out.

cdr3_nt: TGTGCCAGTAGTATCGAACCCCTGGGAGGTGAAGCTTTCTTT; cdr3_aa: CASSIEPLGGEAFF; clone_size: few; j_call: TRBJ1-1; d_call: -; v_call: TRBV19
cdr3_nt: TGTGCCAGTAGTAGCCCGGGGGGACCCAGGGGCAATGAGCAGTTCTTC; cdr3_aa: CASSSPGGPRGNEQFF; clone_size: once; j_call: TRBJ2-1; d_call: -; v_call: TRBV19
cdr3_nt: TGTGCCAGCTCCCCGGGACAGGGTGTTGGGAACACTGAAGCTTTCTTT; cdr3_aa: CASSPGQGVGNTEAFF; clone_size: once; j_call: TRBJ1-1; d_call: TRBD1; v_call: TRBV18
cdr3_nt: TGTGCCAGCGGGACAGGGGAATCCATGAACACTGAAGCTTTCTTT; cdr3_aa: CASGTGESMNTEAFF; clone_size: -; j_call: TRBJ1-1; d_call: TRBD1; v_call: TRBV19
cdr3_nt: TGTTCCCGTCGGGGGGTTAGCAATGAGCAGTTCTTC; cdr3_aa: CSRRGVSNEQFF; clone_size: -; j_call: TRBJ2-1; d_call: TRBD2; v_call: TRBV2
cdr3_nt: TGTGCCAGCAGCTTGGGGTCGTTGGGGGACAGCCGTAATGAAAAACTGTTTTTT; cdr3_aa: CASSLGSLGDSRNEKLFF; clone_size: few; j_call: TRBJ1-4; d_call: TRBD1; v_call: TRBV5-6
cdr3_nt: TGTGCCAGCAGCGGAGGGCTTCAAGAGACCCAGTACTTC; cdr3_aa: CASSGGLQETQYF; clone_size: once; j_call: TRBJ2-5; d_call: -; v_call: TRBV9
cdr3_nt: TGCGCCAGCAGCTCCCCACCGACAGGGCTTAAAAGGTACTTC; cdr3_aa: CASSSPPTGLKRYF; clone_size: once; j_call: TRBJ2-7; d_call: TRBD1; v_call: TRBV4-1
cdr3_nt: TGTGCCAGCAGCCTTACCGGGACAGGGACTTTCTACGAGCAGTACTTC; cdr3_aa: CASSLTGTGTFYEQYF; clone_size: -; j_call: TRBJ2-7; d_call: TRBD1; v_call: TRBV11-2
cdr3_nt: TGTGCCAGCAGCTTTTTCACAGGGTATAACTATGGCTACACCTTC; cdr3_aa: CASSFFTGYNYGYTF; clone_size: -; j_call: TRBJ1-2; d_call: -; v_call: TRBV5-6
cdr3_nt: TGTGCCAGCAGCCGGGACTGGAATACCCACCGGGGTATAACTCAGGGCACAGATACGCAGTATTTT; cdr3_aa: CASSRDWNTHRGITQGTDTQYF; clone_size: -; j_call: TRBJ2-3; d_call: -; v_call: TRBV28
cdr3_nt: TGCGCCAGCAGCCAAATGGGGAACAGGGATGTGCGCACTGAAGCTTTCTTT; cdr3_aa: CASSQMGNRDVRTEAFF; clone_size: -; j_call: TRBJ1-1; d_call: -; v_call: TRBV4-1
cdr3_nt: TGTGCCAGCAGTTTGGTGGGAGTATGGACAGATACGCAGTATTTT; cdr3_aa: CASSLVGVWTDTQYF; clone_size: -; j_call: TRBJ2-3; d_call: -; v_call: TRBV27
cdr3_nt: TGCGCCAGCAGCCAAGACGGCCCTAGCGGGACAGGGGCAGATACGCAGTATTTT; cdr3_aa: CASSQDGPSGTGADTQYF; clone_size: once; j_call: TRBJ2-3; d_call: -; v_call: TRBV4-3
cdr3_nt: TGTGCCAGCAGCTTAGTTATTATATCTGAAGCTTTCTTT; cdr3_aa: CASSLVIISEAFF; clone_size: -; j_call: TRBJ1-1; d_call: -; v_call: TRBV7-2
cdr3_nt: TGTGCCAGCAGACGGACAGGGGAACAGGAAAAACTGTTTTTT; cdr3_aa: CASRRTGEQEKLFF; clone_size: -; j_call: TRBJ1-4; d_call: TRBD1; v_call: TRBV6-5
cdr3_nt: TGTGCCAGTAGTGAGACAGGGCGGTCTGAAGCTTTCTTT; cdr3_aa: CASSETGRSEAFF; clone_size: few; j_call: TRBJ1-1; d_call: TRBD1; v_call: TRBV19
cdr3_nt: TGTGCCAGCAGCTTTTCAGGGGGAAATGGCTACACCTTC; cdr3_aa: CASSFSGGNGYTF; clone_size: -; j_call: TRBJ1-2; d_call: TRBD1; v_call: TRBV7-2
cdr3_nt: TGTGCCAGCAGCCCAGGGGTCACAGATACGCAGTATTTT; cdr3_aa: CASSPGVTDTQYF; clone_size: -; j_call: TRBJ2-3; d_call: -; v_call: TRBV5-8
cdr3_nt: TGTGCCAGTAGCAGCACAGGGGACCAGTACTTC; cdr3_aa: CASSSTGDQYF; clone_size: -; j_call: TRBJ2-7; d_call: TRBD1; v_call: TRBV19
cdr3_nt: TGTGCCAGCAGCCCCGGGAACATTCAGTACTTC; cdr3_aa: CASSPGNIQYF; clone_size: -; j_call: TRBJ2-4; d_call: -; v_call: TRBV11-2
cdr3_nt: TGCAGCGTTGAGCGGGACCGTATTGGGATCGGAAAAGCTTTCTTT; cdr3_aa: CSVERDRIGIGKAFF; clone_size: once; j_call: TRBJ1-1; d_call: -; v_call: TRBV29-1
cdr3_nt: TGTGCCAGCAGCAAAGGACAGGGAAGGAACAATGAGCAGTTCTTC; cdr3_aa: CASSKGQGRNNEQFF; clone_size: -; j_call: TRBJ2-1; d_call: TRBD1; v_call: TRBV7-3
cdr3_nt: TGTGCCAGCAGCTTTCGACCGGGACTAGCGGGAGCGTCTAATGAGCAGTTCTTC; cdr3_aa: CASSFRPGLAGASNEQFF; clone_size: -; j_call: TRBJ2-1; d_call: TRBD2; v_call: TRBV7-9
cdr3_nt: TGTGCCAGCAGCCACGGACTAGCGGGAGTAGGTGAGCAGTTCTTC; cdr3_aa: CASSHGLAGVGEQFF; clone_size: -; j_call: TRBJ2-1; d_call: TRBD2; v_call: TRBV7-9
cdr3_nt: TGTGCCAGCAGCCCCGGAGGGGACAGGGCCTACGAGCAGTACTTC; cdr3_aa: CASSPGGDRAYEQYF; clone_size: -; j_call: TRBJ2-7; d_call: TRBD1; v_call: TRBV11-3